The rows below give T cell receptor beta chains drawn from one sample of a study of CD8+ T cells in alopecia areata. Profiled with immunoSEQ multiplex PCR; TCRdb holds only in-frame clones, not every one. The data show around 98,000 clones, around two fifths seen once. The material sequenced was CD4+ T cells sorted from blood. The receptors shown here come from a human donor with alopecia areata. CDR3s include the opening cysteine and the closing phenylalanine or tryptophan. The D gene is left open where the match is weak. Expanded clones get a size class; other rows say once, few or many, or leave the size out.

clone_size: -; v_call: TRBV4-2; d_call: TRBD1; j_call: TRBJ1-5; cdr3_aa: CASSQDQGGHQPQHF; cdr3_nt: TGTGCCAGCAGCCAAGATCAGGGGGGTCACCAGCCCCAGCATTTT
clone_size: -; v_call: TRBV6-5; d_call: -; j_call: TRBJ2-5; cdr3_aa: CASSYGETQYF; cdr3_nt: TGTGCCAGCAGTTACGGTGAGACCCAGTACTTC
clone_size: -; v_call: TRBV29-1; d_call: -; j_call: TRBJ1-1; cdr3_aa: CSVEGRVNTEAFF; cdr3_nt: TGCAGCGTTGAAGGAAGGGTGAACACTGAAGCTTTCTTT
clone_size: -; v_call: TRBV11-2; d_call: -; j_call: TRBJ2-5; cdr3_aa: CASSLVATGQTQYF; cdr3_nt: TGTGCCAGCAGCTTAGTCGCTACCGGCCAGACCCAGTACTTC
clone_size: once; v_call: TRBV20-1; d_call: -; j_call: TRBJ2-1; cdr3_aa: CSAYDNEQFF; cdr3_nt: TGCAGTGCCTACGACAATGAGCAGTTCTTC
clone_size: few; v_call: TRBV29-1; d_call: -; j_call: TRBJ1-4; cdr3_aa: CSALTGNEKLFF; cdr3_nt: TGCAGCGCCTTGACGGGTAATGAAAAACTGTTTTTT
clone_size: -; v_call: TRBV30; d_call: -; j_call: TRBJ1-2; cdr3_aa: CAWSGVRQSYGYTF; cdr3_nt: TGTGCCTGGAGTGGCGTAAGGCAGAGCTATGGCTACACCTTC
clone_size: -; v_call: TRBV5-1; d_call: TRBD1; j_call: TRBJ2-7; cdr3_aa: CASSPGPNRGSEQYF; cdr3_nt: TGCGCCAGCAGCCCGGGGCCCAACAGGGGGAGCGAGCAGTACTTC
clone_size: few; v_call: TRBV29-1; d_call: -; j_call: TRBJ2-2; cdr3_aa: CSVDTGNTGELFF; cdr3_nt: TGCAGCGTTGACACAGGGAACACCGGGGAGCTGTTTTTT
clone_size: -; v_call: TRBV20-1; d_call: -; j_call: TRBJ2-7; cdr3_aa: CSADYEQYF; cdr3_nt: TGCAGTGCTGACTACGAGCAGTACTTC